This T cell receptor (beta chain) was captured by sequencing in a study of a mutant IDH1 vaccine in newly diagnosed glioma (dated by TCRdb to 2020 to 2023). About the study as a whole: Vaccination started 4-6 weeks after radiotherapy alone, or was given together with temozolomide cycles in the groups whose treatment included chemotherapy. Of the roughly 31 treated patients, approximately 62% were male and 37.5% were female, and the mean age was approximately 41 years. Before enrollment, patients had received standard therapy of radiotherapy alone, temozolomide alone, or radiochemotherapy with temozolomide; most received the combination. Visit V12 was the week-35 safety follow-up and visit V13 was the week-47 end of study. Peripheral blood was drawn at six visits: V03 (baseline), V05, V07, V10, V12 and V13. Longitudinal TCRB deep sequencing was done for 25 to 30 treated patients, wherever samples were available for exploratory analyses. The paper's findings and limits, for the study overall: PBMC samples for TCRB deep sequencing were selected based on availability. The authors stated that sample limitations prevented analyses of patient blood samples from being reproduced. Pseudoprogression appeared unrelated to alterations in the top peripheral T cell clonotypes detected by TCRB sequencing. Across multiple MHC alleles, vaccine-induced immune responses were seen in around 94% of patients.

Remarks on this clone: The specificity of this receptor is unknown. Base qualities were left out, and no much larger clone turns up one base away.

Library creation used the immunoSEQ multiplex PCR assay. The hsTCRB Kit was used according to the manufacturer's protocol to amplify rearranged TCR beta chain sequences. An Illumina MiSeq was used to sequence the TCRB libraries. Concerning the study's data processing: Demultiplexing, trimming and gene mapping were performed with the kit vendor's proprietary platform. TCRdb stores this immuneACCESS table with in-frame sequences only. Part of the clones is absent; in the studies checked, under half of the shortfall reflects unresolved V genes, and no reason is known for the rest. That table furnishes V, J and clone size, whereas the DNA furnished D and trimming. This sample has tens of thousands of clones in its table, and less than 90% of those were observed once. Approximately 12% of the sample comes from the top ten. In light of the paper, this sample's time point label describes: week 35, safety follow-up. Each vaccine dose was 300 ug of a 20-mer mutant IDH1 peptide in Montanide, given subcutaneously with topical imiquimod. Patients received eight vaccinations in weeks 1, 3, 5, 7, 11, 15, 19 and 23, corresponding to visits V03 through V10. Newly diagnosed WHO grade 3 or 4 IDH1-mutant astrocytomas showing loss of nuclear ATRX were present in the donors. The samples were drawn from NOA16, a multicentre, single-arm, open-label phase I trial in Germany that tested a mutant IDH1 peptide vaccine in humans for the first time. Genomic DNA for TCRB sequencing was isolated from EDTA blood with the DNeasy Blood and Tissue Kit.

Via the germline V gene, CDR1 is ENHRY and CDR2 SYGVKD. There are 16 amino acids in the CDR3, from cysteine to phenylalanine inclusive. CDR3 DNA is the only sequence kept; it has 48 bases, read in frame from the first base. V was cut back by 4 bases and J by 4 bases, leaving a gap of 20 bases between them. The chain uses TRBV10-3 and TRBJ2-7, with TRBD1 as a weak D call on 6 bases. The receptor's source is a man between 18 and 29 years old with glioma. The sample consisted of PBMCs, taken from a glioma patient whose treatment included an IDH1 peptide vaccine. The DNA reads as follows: TGTGCCATCAGTGGGTCGGACCCCCAGGGGTATTACGAGCAGTACTTC. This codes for CAISGSDPQGYYEQYF.